The 8 T cell receptor beta chains reported below all come from one sample, sequenced in a study of beta chain features in type 1 diabetes. General study points: Shorter TCRB CDR3s, moderately but significantly so, marked every one of the four CD4+ subsets in Type 1 diabetes patients.

These TCRs' antigens remain unknown. Isolated RNA was reverse transcribed in full, so expressed TCRB transcripts were sequenced. Clones were read by immunoSEQ multiplex PCR, and TCRdb kept only the in-frame ones, dropping some. The sample lists some 640,000 clones, over 12% occurring once. The sequencing input was naive CD4+ T cells from blood. The receptors originated from a man between 18 and 29 years old with type 1 diabetes.

A word on this clone: One end of the junction varies from germline; a read error may be responsible. The V call is TRBV7-7, the J call TRBJ2-1, with D unresolved. The germline gives CDR1 SSHAT, CDR2 FNYEAQ (reference sequence). CDR3 size: 13 residues. The CDR3 loop reads CASSPLGDGEQFF. CDR3 nucleotides: TGTGCTAGCAGCCCCCTAGGTGATGGGGAGCAGTTCTTC.

This clone was picked up a small number of times. The V and J genes are TRBV4-1 and TRBJ2-5; no firm D call. The V end lost 0 bases, the J end lost 1 base, and 6 bases lay between the germline ends. Germline loops: CDR1 MGHRA, CDR2 YSYEKL. There are 14 residues in the CDR3. CDR3 region: CASSQDHSQETQYF. As DNA, the CDR3 is TGCGCCAGCAGCCAAGATCACAGCCAAGAGACCCAGTACTTC.

There are a few counts of this clone. V gene TRBV15 combines with J gene TRBJ2-1; D remains unclear. This CDR3 contains 12 residues. The V end was cut by 0 bases, the J end by 8 bases, with 5 bases between. Per germline, CDR1 LNHNV and CDR2 YYDKDF (reference sequence). The CDR3, as DNA: TGTGCCACCAGCAGAGATAACTATGAGCAGTTCTTC. Amino acids: CATSRDNYEQFF.

This chain connects TRBV6-1 to TRBJ2-1, with TRBD2 matching 9 bases. Germline CDR1 MNHNS, CDR2 SASEGT. The CDR3 spans 14 residues. Losses at the gene ends were 8 bases for V and 4 bases for J; bases not matched to a gene: 6. The CDR3: CASLPSGTYNEQFF. CDR3 nucleotides: TGTGCCAGCCTTCCTAGCGGGACTTACAATGAGCAGTTCTTC.

The rearrangement links TRBV2 to TRBJ1-3; D not resolved. This CDR3 region has 12 residues. Trimming shortened V by 6 bases and J by 4 bases, and 7 bases separated the two germline ends. The germline CDR1 and CDR2 sequences are SNHLY and FYNNEI. CDR3 loop: CASRQEGNTIYF. The DNA for the CDR3 is TGTGCCAGCAGGCAAGAAGGAAACACCATATATTTT.

Notes on this clone: An end of the junction does not agree with germline; a read error may underlie this. J is TRBJ2-5 and V is TRBV30; D is ambiguous. The CDR3 consists of 13 residues. Germline-derived CDR1 and CDR2 are GTSNPN and SVGIG (reference sequence). CDR3 nucleotides: TGTGCCTGGAGTAACTTGGGGTCAGAGGCCCAGTACTTC. Translating gives CAWSNLGSEAQYF.

This clone was counted a few times. This rearrangement joins TRBV27 to TRBJ1-1; possible D gene TRBD1, 5 bases. The CDR3 runs to 14 residues. From germline, CDR1 is MNHEY and CDR2 SMNVEV (reference sequence). The V end lost 9 bases, the J end lost 0 bases, and 14 bases lay between the germline ends. The CDR3 sequence is CASGVGALNTEAFF. The CDR3 DNA reads as TGTGCCAGTGGGGTCGGGGCTCTGAACACTGAAGCTTTCTTT.

Of note for this clone: Other DNA sequences from this sample encode an identical CDR3 as well. The CDR3 sequence is CASSVGGQASSYEQYF. CDR3 in DNA: TGTGCCAGCAGCGTCGGTGGACAGGCCAGCTCCTACGAGCAGTACTTC. The V call is TRBV9, the J call TRBJ2-7; 7 positions match TRBD1. This CDR3 has 16 residues. V trimming: 2 bases; J trimming: 0 bases; junction bases outside the gene matches: 8. Per germline, CDR1 SGDLS and CDR2 YYNGEE.